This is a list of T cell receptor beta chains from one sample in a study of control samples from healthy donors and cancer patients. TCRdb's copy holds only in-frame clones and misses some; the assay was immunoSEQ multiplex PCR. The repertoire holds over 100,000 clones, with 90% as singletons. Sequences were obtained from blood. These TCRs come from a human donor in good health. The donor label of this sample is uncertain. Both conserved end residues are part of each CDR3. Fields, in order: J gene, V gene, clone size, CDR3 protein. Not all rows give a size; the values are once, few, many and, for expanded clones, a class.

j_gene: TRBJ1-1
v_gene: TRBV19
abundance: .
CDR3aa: CASSIKTGTRGDTEAFF

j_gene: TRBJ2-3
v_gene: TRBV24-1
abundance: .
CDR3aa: CATSGTGDKVSTDTQYF

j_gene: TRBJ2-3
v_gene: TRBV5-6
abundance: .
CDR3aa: CASSPSLGGPTDTQYF

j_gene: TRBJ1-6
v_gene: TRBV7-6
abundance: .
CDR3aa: CASSEQRDLGAPLHF

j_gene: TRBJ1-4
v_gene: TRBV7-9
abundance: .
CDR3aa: CASSLEDGGTNEKLFF

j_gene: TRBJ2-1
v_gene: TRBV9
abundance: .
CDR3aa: CASSVAGAGYNEQFF

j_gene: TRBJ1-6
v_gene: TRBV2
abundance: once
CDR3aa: CASIPGAREIPLHF

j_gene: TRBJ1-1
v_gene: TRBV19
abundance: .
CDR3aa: CASSMNRGRGYTEAFF

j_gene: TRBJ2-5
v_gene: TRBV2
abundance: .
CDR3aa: CASRLTGGVQETQYF

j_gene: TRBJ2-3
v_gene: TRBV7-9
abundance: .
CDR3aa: CASSLRSGTGTDTQYF

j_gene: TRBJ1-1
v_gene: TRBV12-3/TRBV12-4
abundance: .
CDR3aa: CASSRQGPTEAFF

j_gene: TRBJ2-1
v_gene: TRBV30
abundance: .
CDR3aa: CAWGPYNEQFF

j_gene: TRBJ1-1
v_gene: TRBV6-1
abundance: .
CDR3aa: CASSTRGANTEAFF

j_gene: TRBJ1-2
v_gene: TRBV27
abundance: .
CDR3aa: CASSSADFRGYTF

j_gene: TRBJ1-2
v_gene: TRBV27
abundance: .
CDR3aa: CASSLKGSSYGYTF

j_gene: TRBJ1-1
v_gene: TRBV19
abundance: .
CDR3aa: CASSPWEDRVRTEAFF

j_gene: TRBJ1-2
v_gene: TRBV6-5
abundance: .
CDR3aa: CASSLAGTLAGYTF

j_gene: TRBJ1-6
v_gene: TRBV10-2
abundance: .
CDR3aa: CASSGANSALHF

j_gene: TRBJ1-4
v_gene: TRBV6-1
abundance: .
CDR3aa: CASSERWDNGKLFF

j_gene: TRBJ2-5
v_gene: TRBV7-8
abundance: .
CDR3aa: CASSSRVVETQYF

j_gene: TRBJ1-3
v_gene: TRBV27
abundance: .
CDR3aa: CASSYPLDRYGNTIYF

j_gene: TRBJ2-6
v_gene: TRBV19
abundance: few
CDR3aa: CASRQDPRATVLTF

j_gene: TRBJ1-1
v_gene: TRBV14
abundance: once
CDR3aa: CASSRIRGRGGKMNTEAFF

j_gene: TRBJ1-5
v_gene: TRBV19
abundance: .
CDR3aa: CASSIRGEQPQHF

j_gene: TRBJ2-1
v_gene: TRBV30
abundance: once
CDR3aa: CAWRHPNSYNEQFF

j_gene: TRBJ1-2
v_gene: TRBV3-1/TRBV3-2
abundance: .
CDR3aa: CASSPPGFGYGYTF

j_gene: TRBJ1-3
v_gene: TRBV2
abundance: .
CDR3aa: CASRLQGGKNTIYF

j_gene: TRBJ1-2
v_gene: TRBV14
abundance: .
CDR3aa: CASSRQLSYGYTF

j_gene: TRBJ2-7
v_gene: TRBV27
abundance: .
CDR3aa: CASSLYAGGYEQYF

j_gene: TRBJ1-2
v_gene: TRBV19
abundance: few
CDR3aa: CASSAGGGYTF

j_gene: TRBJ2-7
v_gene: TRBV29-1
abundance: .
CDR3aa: CSGSSGDEQYF

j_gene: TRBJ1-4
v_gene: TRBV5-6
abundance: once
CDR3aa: CASSLNGRDIEKLFF

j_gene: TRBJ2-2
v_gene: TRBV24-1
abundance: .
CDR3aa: CATSDFFPGELFF

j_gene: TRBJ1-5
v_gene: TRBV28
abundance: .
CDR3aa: CASSFGRGFRQPQHF

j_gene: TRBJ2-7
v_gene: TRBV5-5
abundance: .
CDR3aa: CASSYRQKYEQYF

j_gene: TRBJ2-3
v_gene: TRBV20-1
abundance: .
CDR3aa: CSARVPDGQSTDTQYF

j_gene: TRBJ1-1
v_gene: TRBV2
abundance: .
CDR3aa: CASRTGLLNTEAFF

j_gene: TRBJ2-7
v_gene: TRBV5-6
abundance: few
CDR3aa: CASSWARGHEQYF

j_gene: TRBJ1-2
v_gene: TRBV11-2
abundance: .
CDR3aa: CASRGGPNYGYTF

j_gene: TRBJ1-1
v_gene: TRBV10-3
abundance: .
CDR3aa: CAISESQGINTEAFF

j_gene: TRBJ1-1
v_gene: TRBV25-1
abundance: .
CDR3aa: CASSESPVNTEAFF

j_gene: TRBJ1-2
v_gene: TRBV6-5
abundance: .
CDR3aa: CASLGQSNYGYTF

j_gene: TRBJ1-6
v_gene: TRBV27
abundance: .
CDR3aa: CASSLRGESYNSPLHF

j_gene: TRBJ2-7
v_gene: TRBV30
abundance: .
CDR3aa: CAWSTGNSYEQYF

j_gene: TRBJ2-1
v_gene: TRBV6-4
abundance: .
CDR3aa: CASSASGGADEQFF

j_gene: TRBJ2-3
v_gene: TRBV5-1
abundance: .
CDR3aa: CASSSASGITDTQYF

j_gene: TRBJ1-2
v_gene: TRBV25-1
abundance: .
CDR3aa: CASRGTLGYYGYTF

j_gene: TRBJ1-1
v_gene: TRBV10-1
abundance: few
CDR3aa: CASNNRANTEAFF

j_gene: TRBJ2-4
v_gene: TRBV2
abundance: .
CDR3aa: CASKSEPGLALAKNIQYF

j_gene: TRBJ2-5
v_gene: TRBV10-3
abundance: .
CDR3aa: CAISDLAGEGETQYF

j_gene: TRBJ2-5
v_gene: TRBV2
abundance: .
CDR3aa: CASRTDRETQYF

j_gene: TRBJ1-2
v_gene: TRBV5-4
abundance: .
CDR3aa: CASSPDSSGYGYTF

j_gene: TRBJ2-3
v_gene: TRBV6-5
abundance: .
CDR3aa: CASSPLDRADTQYF

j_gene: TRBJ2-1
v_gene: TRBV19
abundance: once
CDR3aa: CASSISNRYNEQFF

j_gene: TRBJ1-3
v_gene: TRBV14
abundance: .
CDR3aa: CASSRRTLSRGNTIYF